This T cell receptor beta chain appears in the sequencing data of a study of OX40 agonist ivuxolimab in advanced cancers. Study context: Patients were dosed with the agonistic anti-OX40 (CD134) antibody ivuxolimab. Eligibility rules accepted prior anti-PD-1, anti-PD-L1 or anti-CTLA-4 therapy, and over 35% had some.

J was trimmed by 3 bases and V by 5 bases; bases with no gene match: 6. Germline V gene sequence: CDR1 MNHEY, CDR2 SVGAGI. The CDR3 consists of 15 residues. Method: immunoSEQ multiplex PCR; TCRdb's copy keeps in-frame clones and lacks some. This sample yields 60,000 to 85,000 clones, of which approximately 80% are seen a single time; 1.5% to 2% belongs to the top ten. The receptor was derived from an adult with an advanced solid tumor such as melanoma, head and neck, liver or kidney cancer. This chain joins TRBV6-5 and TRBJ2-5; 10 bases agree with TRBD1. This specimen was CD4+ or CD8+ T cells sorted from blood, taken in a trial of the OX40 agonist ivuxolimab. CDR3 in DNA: TGTGCCAGCAGTGTTTGGACAGGGGGTGAAGAGACCCAGTACTTC. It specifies CASSVWTGGEETQYF.